The TCR beta chain described here comes from a study of Ad26.COV2.S vaccination and SARS-CoV-2 variants. Looking at the study overall: Donor was one of the participants in the Ad26.COV2.S arm of the COV1001 trial.

Treatment of the sample: approximately 18 received Ad26.COV2.S at low or high dose, single or two shots; several received placebo; per-sample allocation not given. Day 63 after the first vaccine or placebo injection was the time point for sampling. A Boston donor was an adult aged 18-55 years. Germline V gives CDR1 GTSNPN, CDR2 SVGIG (reference sequence). V shed 0 bases and J shed 5 bases, with 10 bases lying between them. This CDR3 is 13 amino acids long. TCRdb's table, derived via immunoSEQ multiplex PCR, lists solely in-frame clones and lacks some. This sample carries hundreds of thousands of clones, 75% to 95% of them seen once, and the ten largest clones take 9% to 15%.

V gene TRBV30 combines with J gene TRBJ1-2, with D tentatively TRBD1 (5 bases). Sequenced material: peripheral blood, taken in a trial of Ad26.COV2.S vaccine versus placebo. The clonotype originates from a person aged 18-60 years who received the Ad26.COV2.S COVID-19 vaccine or a placebo. The CDR3 DNA reads TGTGCCTGGAGTGTTGCAGGGTGGTATGGCTACACCTTC. As protein: CAWSVAGWYGYTF.